This TCR beta chain was profiled in a study of blood T cell repertoires in COVID-19. Using immunoSEQ multiplex PCR, the repertoire was profiled, and TCRdb retains in-frame clones only, with some absent. In the table there are 150,000 to 200,000 clones, more than 65% of which are singletons. Sequenced sample: PBMCs or T cells enriched from blood (not recorded which). This receptor was taken from a woman in her forties with acute COVID-19.

The CDR3 protein is CASSLAQGSYGYTF. CDR3 DNA sequence: TGCGCCAGCAGCTTGGCCCAAGGGAGCTATGGCTACACCTTC. J is TRBJ1-2 and V is TRBV5-1; no clear D gene. The germline V gene encodes CDR1 SGHRS and CDR2 YFSETQ. The CDR3 has 14 amino acids. V was cut by 0 bases and J by 4 bases, with 10 bases left in between.